The 23 T cell receptor beta chains presented below share a single source sample, sequenced in a study of blood T cells in healthy people across ages. With a J-beta primer mix and a sample-barcoded 5' primer, a second PCR ran about 7 to 12 cycles. TCRdb used MiXCR to reprocess the 5' RACE reads, holding one entry per CDR3 protein. The data hold roughly 860,000 distinct CDR3 sequences, with around 62% observed a single time. The specimen was blood. These receptors were obtained from a young man in good health.

This clonotype was detected ten times or more. The chain couples TRBV7-2 to TRBJ2-1, with D possibly TRBD1 on 5 matching bases. This CDR3 region has 17 residues. Trimming took off 1 base at V and 6 bases at J, with 19 bases between the two ends. Germline V gene data show CDR1 as SGHTA and CDR2 as FQGNSA. CDR3 sequence reads: CASSLVGVPDQGNEQFF. As DNA, the CDR3 is TGTGCCAGCAGCTTAGTAGGGGTTCCGGACCAGGGCAATGAGCAGTTCTTC.

The J gene is TRBJ1-2, the V gene TRBV7-2; TRBD1 matches 7 bases. Germline-derived CDR1 and CDR2 are SGHTA and FQGNSA. The CDR3 extends over 15 amino acids. Trimming took 4 bases from V and 3 from J; bases not matched to a gene: 8. CDR3 in amino acids: CASSSETGTYYGYTF. For the CDR3, the DNA is TGTGCCAGCAGCTCAGAGACAGGGACGTACTATGGCTACACCTTC.

The chain combines TRBV7-8 with TRBJ2-7; the match to TRBD1 covers 10 bases. CDR1 and CDR2 from the germline V gene are SGHVS and FQNEAQ. This CDR3 region has 16 residues. V lost 4 bases to trimming and J lost 0 bases; unmatched junction nucleotides: 6. CDR3 in amino acids: CASSSGTGAYSYEQYF. CDR3 nucleotide sequence: TGTGCCAGCAGCTCCGGGACAGGGGCCTACTCCTACGAGCAGTACTTC.

The chain carries TRBV7-3 and TRBJ1-2; D may be TRBD1 (5 bases). Germline CDR1 SGHTA, CDR2 FQGTGA. The CDR3 extends over 16 amino acids. Trimming shortened V by 1 base and J by 8 bases, and 20 bases separated the two germline ends. DNA for the CDR3: TGTGCCAGCAGCTTAAGCGGTAGCGGGGCCCGAGGAGGCTACACCTTC. This sequence encodes CASSLSGSGARGGYTF. The variable domain in full, with the rest retrieved from reference TRBV7-3 and TRBJ1-2, is GAGVSQTPSNKVTEKGKYVELRCDPISGHTALYWYRQSLGQGPEFLIYFQGTGAADDSGLPNDRFFAVRPEGSVSTLKIQRTERGDSAVYLCASSLSGSGARGGYTFGSGTRLTVV.

The J gene is TRBJ1-3, the V gene TRBV7-9; a weak D match, TRBD1 (5 bases). This CDR3 contains 15 residues. V lost 9 bases, J lost 8 bases, and 23 bases lay in between. The germline gives CDR1 SEHNR, CDR2 FQNEAQ (reference sequence). The chain's CDR3 is CASRRGYPGMDTIYF. In DNA, the CDR3 is TGTGCCAGTCGTCGGGGGTACCCCGGTATGGACACCATATATTTT.

The genes are TRBV4-3 and TRBJ2-4, with TRBD2 matching over 10 bases. The tail of the sequence fits TRBJ2-7 better, so the J call may be wrong. In germline, CDR1 is LGHNA, CDR2 YSLEER. The CDR3 runs to 15 residues. In DNA, the CDR3 is TGCGCCAGCAGCCAGGGGACTAGCGTCACCTACGAGCAGTACTTC. This codes for CASSQGTSVTYEQYF.

V usage is TRBV12-3 or TRBV12-4 and J usage is TRBJ1-6; D is possibly TRBD1 (5 bases). The CDR3 extends over 13 amino acids. Trimming took off 8 bases at V and 8 bases at J, with 13 bases between the two ends. The CDR3 DNA reads as TGTGCCAGCGGAGACAGTGGCGATTCACCCCTCCACTTT. The encoded protein is CASGDSGDSPLHF.

This clonotype came up a few times. The DNA of the CDR3 is TGTGCCAGCAGCGCCCCGGGACCTAGTGACGAGCAGTACTTC. Translating it yields CASSAPGPSDEQYF. The chain uses TRBV9 and TRBJ2-7, with D perhaps being TRBD1 or TRBD2 (5 bases each). Germline V lookup: CDR1 SGDLS, CDR2 YYNGEE. The CDR3 is 14 amino acids. Trimming took off 3 bases at V and 5 bases at J, with 15 bases between the two ends.

This clonotype was picked up a small number of times. The chain carries TRBV10-3 and TRBJ2-5; D gene unclear. V was pared by 0 bases and J by 5 bases, with 10 bases between. There are 14 residues in the CDR3. From germline, CDR1 is ENHRY and CDR2 SYGVKD. The CDR3: CAISESDYGETQYF. The DNA for the CDR3 is TGTGCCATCAGTGAGTCGGATTACGGGGAGACCCAGTACTTC.

The chain links TRBV27 to TRBJ2-1; the D gene is possibly TRBD2 (5 bases). From germline, CDR1 is MNHEY and CDR2 SMNVEV (reference sequence). With 4 bases removed from V and 8 bases from J, the gap between germline ends came to 12 bases. The length of the CDR3 is 13 residues. The CDR3, as DNA: TGTGCCAGCAGTTGGAATCCGGGATATGAGCAGTTCTTC. Translating gives CASSWNPGYEQFF.

Only one count was recorded for this clonotype. The V gene is TRBV11-2, the J gene TRBJ1-5; D may be TRBD1 (5 bases). V lost 1 base and J lost 2, with 12 bases in between. Germline V CDR1 and CDR2: SGHAT, FQNNGV. The CDR3 spans 16 residues. The CDR3 bases are TGTGCCAGCAGCTTAGCCAGGGAGGGTGGCAATCAGCCCCAGCATTTT. Its protein is CASSLAREGGNQPQHF.

The rearrangement links TRBV20-1 to TRBJ2-5, with a weak D call TRBD2 (5 bases). Germline V gives CDR1 DFQATT, CDR2 SNEGSKA (reference sequence). The CDR3 is made up of 14 amino acids. V shed 0 bases and J shed 11 bases, with 19 bases lying between them. In DNA, the CDR3 is TGCAGTGCTAGAGATTCGGCCAGACTGAGGGAGCAGTACTTC. This gives the protein CSARDSARLREQYF.

The rearrangement links TRBV5-1 to TRBJ2-7, with 10 nucleotides matching TRBD1. The CDR3 runs to 13 residues. In germline, CDR1 is SGHRS, CDR2 YFSETQ. V lost 2 bases and J lost 5; bases outside the gene matches: 1. The CDR3 bases are TGCGCCAGCAGCTTTGGGACAGGGGACGAGCAGTACTTC. As protein: CASSFGTGDEQYF.

The chain is built from TRBV5-6 and TRBJ2-3; either TRBD1 or TRBD2 may supply D (6 bases each). Germline V lookup: CDR1 SGHDT, CDR2 YYEEEE. The CDR3 spans 15 residues. V lost 1 base, J lost 1 base, and 10 bases lay in between. CDR3 DNA: TGTGCCAGCAGCTTGCGGGGGCGCCGCACAGATACGCAGTATTTT. It specifies CASSLRGRRTDTQYF.

This clonotype was picked up a small number of times. This sequence joins TRBV11-2 and TRBJ2-5; the D is unclear. The CDR3 consists of 14 residues. Trimming took off 3 bases at V and 2 bases at J, with 10 bases between the two ends. Germline V gene lookup returns CDR1 SGHAT and CDR2 FQNNGV. The CDR3 DNA reads as TGTGCCAGCAGCTTTGCACCTTCACAAGAGACCCAGTACTTC. Translated, it gives CASSFAPSQETQYF. Full variable domain (outside the CDR3, taken from reference TRBV11-2 and TRBJ2-5): EAGVAQSPRYKIIEKRQSVAFWCNPISGHATLYWYQQILGQGPKLLIQFQNNGVVDDSQLPKDRFSAERLKGVDSTLKIQPAKLEDSAVYLCASSFAPSQETQYFGPGTRLLVL.

V is TRBV29-1 and J is TRBJ2-1, with TRBD1 matching over 7 bases. Germline V gene lookup returns CDR1 SQVTM and CDR2 ANQGSEA. V was clipped by 6 bases and J by 9 bases; unmatched bases: 8. The CDR3 is 12 residues long. The CDR3 DNA follows: TGCAGCGTGGCCACAGGGGACCTTGAGCAGTTCTTC. Its translation is CSVATGDLEQFF.

This clonotype was observed a handful of times. V and J are TRBV7-3 and TRBJ2-3; D is ambiguous. The CDR3 has 14 residues. V shed 5 bases and J shed 4 bases, with 13 bases lying between them. CDR1 SGHTA and CDR2 FQGTGA come from the germline V gene. The CDR3 loop is CASSPTRWADTQYF. The CDR3 bases are TGTGCCAGCAGCCCCACCCGGTGGGCAGATACGCAGTATTTT. The full variable domain, its missing parts supplied by reference TRBV7-3 and TRBJ2-3, is GAGVSQTPSNKVTEKGKYVELRCDPISGHTALYWYRQSLGQGPEFLIYFQGTGAADDSGLPNDRFFAVRPEGSVSTLKIQRTERGDSAVYLCASSPTRWADTQYFGPGTRLTVL.

The chain carries TRBV6-6 and TRBJ2-3; the D call may be TRBD1 or TRBD2 (5 bases each). CDR1 and CDR2 from the germline V gene are MNHNY and SVGAGI (reference sequence). The CDR3 runs to 11 residues. V was pared by 11 bases and J by 4 bases, with 10 bases between. DNA for the CDR3: TGTGCCGCCAGAGGGGCAGATACGCAGTATTTT. It translates to CAARGADTQYF.

The rearrangement joins TRBV7-3 to TRBJ2-1, with 8 bases identical to TRBD1. The CDR3 spans 14 residues. V shed 3 bases and J 5 bases; nucleotides not matched to a gene: 3. The germline gives CDR1 SGHTA, CDR2 FQGTGA. CDR3 DNA: TGTGCCAGCAGCTTTCAGGGGGCGGACAATGAGCAGTTCTTC. Translating gives CASSFQGADNEQFF. Drawing the rest from reference TRBV7-3 and TRBJ2-1, the complete variable domain is GAGVSQTPSNKVTEKGKYVELRCDPISGHTALYWYRQSLGQGPEFLIYFQGTGAADDSGLPNDRFFAVRPEGSVSTLKIQRTERGDSAVYLCASSFQGADNEQFFGPGTRLTVL.

The V gene is TRBV28, the J gene TRBJ2-1, with D perhaps assigned TRBD1 or TRBD2 (5 bases each). The J call is in doubt because the DNA end fits TRBJ2-7 better. CDR1 and CDR2 from the germline V gene are MDHEN and SYDVKM. The CDR3 loop spans 16 amino acids. The DNA for the CDR3 is TGTGCCAGCATCCATCGTTTTACGAGGGGTAGGAACGAGCAGTACTTC. It yields the protein CASIHRFTRGRNEQYF.

The rearrangement joins TRBV20-1 to TRBJ2-1; D is possibly TRBD2 (5 bases). The V and J ends lost 4 bases and 0 bases respectively, with 10 bases between them. This CDR3 is built from 14 residues. CDR1 is DFQATT, CDR2 SNEGSKA, per germline (reference sequence). The CDR3 nucleotides read TGCAGTGCTACTGAGCGGAGCTCCTACAATGAGCAGTTCTTC. Protein product: CSATERSSYNEQFF.

V gene TRBV10-3 combines with J gene TRBJ2-7, with a weak D call TRBD1 (5 bases). V lost 4 bases and J lost 0, with 7 bases in between. CDR3 length equals 13 residues. From germline, CDR1 is ENHRY and CDR2 SYGVKD. The CDR3 loop is CAISGQFSYEQYF. In DNA, the CDR3 is TGTGCCATCAGTGGACAGTTCTCCTACGAGCAGTACTTC.

The chain uses TRBV3-1 and TRBJ2-1, with D perhaps given as TRBD1 or TRBD2 (5 bases each). The CDR3 extends over 16 amino acids. The germline V and J ends were trimmed by 3 bases and 0 bases, with 12 bases remaining between them. Germline assignment: CDR1 LGHDT and CDR2 YNNKEL (reference sequence). Here the CDR3 DNA reads TGTGCCAGCAGCCAGACCGGGACCGACTCCTACAATGAGCAGTTCTTC. Translated, it gives CASSQTGTDSYNEQFF.